This entry describes one TCR beta chain. There are a few counts of this clone. The specificity of this receptor is unknown. The input lacks base qualities; no much larger clone sits a single base away. TCRbeta CDR3 regions were amplified from genomic DNA using the immunoSEQ Assay, a bias-controlled multiplex PCR. From the authors' description of their analysis: The number of nucleated cells in each sample was estimated by amplification of reference gene primers within the assay. To quantify the absolute abundance of each unique TCRbeta CDR3 rearrangement, sequence reads were collapsed and filtered. For each sample, productive Simpson clonality was calculated as the square root of Simpson's diversity index over productive rearrangements. As stored in TCRdb, this immuneACCESS dataset retains in-frame rearrangements with V and J assigned. A fraction of the clones does not appear; measured against another copy, unresolved V genes explain less than half of the discrepancy, and the remainder lacks a known reason. That table supplies the V and J calls and clone size; D and trimming were determined from the DNA. This sample is represented by 300,000 to 350,000 clones; around 80% of them were singletons. Of the sample, around 3% falls within the top ten clones.

The sample originates from a study of blood T cell repertoires in COVID-19 (dated by TCRdb to 2019 to 2021). In terms of the full investigation: Samples covering the acute and convalescent phases of COVID-19 were provided by collaborators in the United States, Italy and Spain. Sample metadata almost always included a de-identified subject ID, COVID-19 status, age in years and sex. Where HLA class I and class II types were available, the types were taken from metadata supplied by the sample provider, not from assay-based typing. Subjects who had been exposed to COVID-19, were actively infected with it, or had recovered from it provided the deeply sampled blood TCRbeta repertoires that made up the dataset. The material from the prospective study consisted of cDNA or gDNA derived from T cells, B-cell-depleted T cells, or PBMCs. A freely available public database, intended as a resource for researchers studying the immune response to SARS-CoV-2, is where the repertoires were released. Samples came from the ongoing ImmuneRACE study (first 160 participants) plus 1,254 subjects from 6 global collaborators. The paper's findings and limits, for the study overall: The amount of clinical and demographic metadata varied by source and participant and was provided uncurated.

Each collaborating institution followed its own protocols to collect whole blood in K2EDTA tubes. For TCRbeta analysis, collaborators shipped samples in one of three forms: frozen whole blood, isolated PBMCs, or DNA extracted from either of those sample types. Trimming accounts for 4 bases at V and 0 bases at J, while the number of junction bases matched to no gene is 5. Sequences SGHNT (CDR1) and YENEEA (CDR2) are obtained from the germline V gene. The CDR3 holds 16 amino acids from the cysteine to the phenylalanine. CDR3 DNA only is kept here, 48 bases in frame from base 1. The sequence was collected from a man aged 25 to 40 with active or convalescent COVID-19. The sequenced material came from peripheral blood. This sequence uses TRBV11-3 and TRBJ2-2, with 7 central nucleotides matching TRBD1. The CDR3 region: CASSSWTGSNTGELFF. The sequence in DNA is TGTGCCAGCAGCTCCTGGACAGGTTCGAACACCGGGGAGCTGTTTTTT.